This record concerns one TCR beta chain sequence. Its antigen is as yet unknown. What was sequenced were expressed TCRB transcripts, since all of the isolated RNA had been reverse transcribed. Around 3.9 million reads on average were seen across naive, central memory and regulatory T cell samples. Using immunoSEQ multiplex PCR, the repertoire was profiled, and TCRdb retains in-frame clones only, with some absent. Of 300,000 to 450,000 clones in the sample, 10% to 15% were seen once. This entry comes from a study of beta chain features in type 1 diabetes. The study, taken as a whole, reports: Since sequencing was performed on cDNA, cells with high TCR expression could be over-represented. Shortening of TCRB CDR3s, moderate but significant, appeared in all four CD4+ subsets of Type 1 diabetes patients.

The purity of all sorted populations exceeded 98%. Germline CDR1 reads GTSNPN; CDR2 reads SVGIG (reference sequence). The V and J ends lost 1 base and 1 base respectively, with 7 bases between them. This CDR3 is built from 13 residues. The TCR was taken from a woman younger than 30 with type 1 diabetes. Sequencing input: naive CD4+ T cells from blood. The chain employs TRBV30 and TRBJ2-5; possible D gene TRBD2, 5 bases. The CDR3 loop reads CAWSGGFQETQYF. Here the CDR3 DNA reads TGTGCCTGGAGTGGCGGGTTCCAAGAGACCCAGTACTTC.